Shown below are 4 T cell receptor beta chains from a single sample sequenced in a study of blood T cell repertoires in COVID-19. The protocol was immunoSEQ multiplex PCR, while the TCRdb copy is restricted to in-frame clones and leaves out a portion. This sample has some 86,000 clones, with around 80% found just once. The sequenced sample was peripheral blood. The receptors were gathered from a woman aged 80 or over with active or convalescent COVID-19.

Only one count was recorded for this clone. The rearrangement joins TRBV12-5 to TRBJ1-5; 7 bases fit TRBD1. The CDR3 totals 16 residues. Germline loops: CDR1 LGHNT, CDR2 FRNRAP. The V segment lost 7 bases and the J segment 1 base; nucleotides outside the gene matches: 10. Written as DNA, the CDR3 is TGTGCTAGTGCCCCCCGAGGGGGCCGGAGCAATCAGCCCCAGCATTTT. Residues: CASAPRGGRSNQPQHF.

The chain recombines TRBV7-8 with TRBJ1-6, with D possibly TRBD1 on 5 matching bases. The CDR3 runs 13 residues. Germline-derived CDR1 and CDR2 are SGHVS and FQNEAQ. The ends were cut back, 5 bases at V and 7 bases at J, with 9 bases in the middle. The CDR3 loop is CASSRQGNSPLHF. The DNA of the CDR3 is TGTGCCAGCAGCCGCCAGGGAAATTCACCCCTCCACTTT. Full variable domain (missing parts from reference TRBV7-8 and TRBJ1-6): GAGVSQSPRYKVAKRGQDVALRCDPISGHVSLFWYQQALGQGPEFLTYFQNEAQLDKSGLPSDRFFAERPEGSVSTLKIQRTQQEDSAVYLCASSRQGNSPLHFGNGTRLTVT.

The chain recombines TRBV7-2 with TRBJ1-1; D ambiguous. CDR3 length equals 14 residues. Germline V gives CDR1 SGHTA, CDR2 FQGNSA. Trimming removed 5 bases at V and 4 bases at J, with 14 bases between. CDR3 residues: CASSLLREVTEAFF. The CDR3 DNA is TGTGCCAGCAGCCTCCTGAGGGAGGTCACTGAAGCTTTCTTT.

The V gene is TRBV7-9, the J gene TRBJ1-1, with TRBD1 matching over 7 bases. V gave up 4 bases and J gave up 9 bases; unmatched junction bases: 5. The CDR3 runs 12 residues. CDR1 is SEHNR and CDR2 is FQNEAQ in the germline V gene (reference sequence). The CDR3 region has the DNA TGTGCCAGCAGCTGGGGGACAGAAAAAGCTTTCTTT. Protein product: CASSWGTEKAFF.